The entry that follows covers one T cell receptor beta chain sequence. Profiled with immunoSEQ multiplex PCR; TCRdb holds only in-frame clones, not every one. Of some 47,000 clones listed, about nine tenths are singletons. The CDR3 is 14 amino acids. Germline CDR1 reads MDHEN; CDR2 reads SYDVKM. V was cut by 3 bases and J by 5 bases, with 14 bases left in between. The sample is drawn from a study of Tregs in tolerant kidney transplant recipients. Mixed chimerism was transient after nonmyeloablative marrow transplants from related graft donors. Sequenced material: CD8+ T cells from blood (PBMCs), taken 12 months after the transplant. V gene TRBV28 combines with J gene TRBJ2-7; D perhaps matches TRBD1 (5 bases). The source is a human patient who received a combined kidney and bone marrow transplant. Among the T cells, some may be from the graft donor. The DNA for the CDR3 is TGTGCCAGCAGTTTGTGGACAAGGGAAAACGAGCAGTACTTC. Its translation is CASSLWTRENEQYF.